This T cell receptor (beta chain) was retrieved from a study of a mutant IDH1 vaccine in newly diagnosed glioma. On the study more broadly: Patients underwent eight vaccinations, which took place in weeks 1, 3, 5, 7, 11, 15, 19 and 23. In some groups vaccination began 4-6 weeks post-radiotherapy; others received it with temozolomide.

CDR3 length equals 13 residues. CDR1 and CDR2 (germline): SGHAT, FQNNGV. With V trimmed by 8 bases and J by 2 bases, 5 bases remained unmatched. Concerning this clone: What it binds is unknown.

Study results and limitations: Across multiple MHC alleles, around 93% of patients had vaccine-induced responses.

Time point reported: week 23, last vaccination. In every dose of vaccine, 300 ug of mutant IDH1 20-mer peptide was given alongside topical imiquimod. The table came from immunoSEQ multiplex PCR; TCRdb's copy has only in-frame clones and leaves some out. The table records 40,000 to 50,000 clones, 78% of them present only once. The source was PBMCs, collected from a glioma patient whose treatment included an IDH1 peptide vaccine. The receptor was isolated from a woman in her 40s with glioma. Some clones in this sample may be carry-over from other donors' samples. The rearrangement joins TRBV11-2 to TRBJ1-2; 7 bases are a match to TRBD1. The CDR3 coding sequence is TGTGCCAGCTCAACGACAGGGAACTATGGCTACACCTTC. Translated, it gives CASSTTGNYGYTF.